The T cell receptor beta chain described here comes from a study of response to subunit inactivated influenza vaccine. Study-wide results and limits: There was a suggestion from the authors that each seasonal influenza vaccination recruits few new T cells.

Notes on this clonotype: Antigen specificity is unknown.

TCRdb fed the RT-PCR reads into MiXCR, producing one record per CDR3 protein. The sample has 560,000 or so distinct CDR3 sequences, 7.5% to 8.5% seen once; the top ten hold 10% to 15%. The source is a man aged 45 to 75 who received an inactivated influenza vaccine. Sequencing was performed on PBMCs from blood, taken about 23 months after vaccination.

The CDR3 loop is CASGLDLAGPGELFF. The CDR3 nucleotides are TGTGCTAGTGGTTTGGATCTAGCGGGGCCCGGGGAGCTGTTTTTT. This sequence joins TRBV12-5 and TRBJ2-2; 9 nucleotides match TRBD2. Germline lookup yields CDR1 LGHNT and CDR2 FRNRAP. CDR3 length equals 15 residues. The ends lost 1 base at V and 6 bases at J; junction bases unmatched: 3.